This T cell receptor (beta chain) comes out of a study of T cell repertoires in cytomegalovirus infection. Study-wide context: Indicated by public TCR beta signatures were CMV infection and matching HLA type.

Using its own MiXCR run on the reads, TCRdb lists one record per CDR3 protein. The table includes about 20,000 distinct CDR3 sequences, 35% to 45% detected once. Study-wide findings and caveats: The cumulative frequency of public TCR beta families distinguished individuals who carried CMV together with the relevant HLA.

Note on this clonotype: Its antigen is unknown.

Germline CDR1 reads MNHNY; CDR2 reads SVGAGI (reference sequence). The CDR3 has 14 amino acids. The V end lost 4 bases, the J end lost 2 bases, and 12 bases lay between the germline ends. The chain combines TRBV6-6 with TRBJ2-7; D might be TRBD1 (5 bases). This clonotype was obtained from a human donor in good health (CMV status not recorded). Some clones in this sample may be carry-over from other donors' samples. Sequenced here: CD8+ T cells from cultured PBMCs, sampled from culture after CMV antigen stimulation. This chain's CDR3 is CASSSMTVPYEQYF. The CDR3 DNA follows: TGTGCCAGCAGTTCCATGACAGTTCCCTACGAGCAGTACTTC.